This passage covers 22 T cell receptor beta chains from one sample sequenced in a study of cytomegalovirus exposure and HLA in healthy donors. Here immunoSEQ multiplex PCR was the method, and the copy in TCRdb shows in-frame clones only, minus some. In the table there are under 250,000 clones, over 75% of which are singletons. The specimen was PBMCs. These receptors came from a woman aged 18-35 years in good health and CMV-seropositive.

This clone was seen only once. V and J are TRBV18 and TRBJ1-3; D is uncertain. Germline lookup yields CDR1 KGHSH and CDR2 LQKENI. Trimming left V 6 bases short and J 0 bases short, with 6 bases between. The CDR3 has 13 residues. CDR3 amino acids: CASSTDSGNTIYF. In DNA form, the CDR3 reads TGTGCCAGCTCCACAGACTCTGGAAACACCATATATTTT.

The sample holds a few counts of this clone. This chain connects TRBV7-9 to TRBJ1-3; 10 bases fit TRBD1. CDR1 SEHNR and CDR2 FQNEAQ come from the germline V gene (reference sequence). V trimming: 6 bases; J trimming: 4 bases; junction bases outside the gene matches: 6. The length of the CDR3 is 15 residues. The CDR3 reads CASRPGTGAGNTIYF. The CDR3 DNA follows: TGTGCCAGCAGACCAGGGACAGGGGCCGGAAACACCATATATTTT. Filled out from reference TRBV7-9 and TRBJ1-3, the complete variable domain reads DTGVSQNPRHKITKRGQNVTFRCDPISEHNRLYWYRQTLGQGPEFLTYFQNEAQLEKSRLLSDRFSAERPKGSFSTLEIQRTEQGDSAMYLCASRPGTGAGNTIYFGEGSWLTVV.

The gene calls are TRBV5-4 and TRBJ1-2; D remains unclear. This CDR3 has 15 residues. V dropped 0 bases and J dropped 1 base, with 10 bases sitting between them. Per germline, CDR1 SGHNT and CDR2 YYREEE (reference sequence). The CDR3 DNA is TGTGCCAGCAGCTTGGTTTCGCAGATTAACTATGGCTACACCTTC. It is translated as CASSLVSQINYGYTF. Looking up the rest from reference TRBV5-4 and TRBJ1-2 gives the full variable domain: ETGVTQSPTHLIKTRGQQVTLRCSSQSGHNTVSWYQQALGQGPQFIFQYYREEENGRGNFPPRFSGLQFPNYSSELNVNALELDDSALYLCASSLVSQINYGYTFGSGTRLTVV.

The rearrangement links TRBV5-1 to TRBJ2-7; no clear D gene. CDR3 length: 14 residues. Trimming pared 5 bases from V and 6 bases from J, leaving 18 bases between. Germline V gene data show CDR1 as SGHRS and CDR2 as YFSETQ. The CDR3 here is CASRGLSGIGEQYF. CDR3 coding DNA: TGCGCCAGCAGGGGCTTGTCAGGAATAGGCGAGCAGTACTTC.

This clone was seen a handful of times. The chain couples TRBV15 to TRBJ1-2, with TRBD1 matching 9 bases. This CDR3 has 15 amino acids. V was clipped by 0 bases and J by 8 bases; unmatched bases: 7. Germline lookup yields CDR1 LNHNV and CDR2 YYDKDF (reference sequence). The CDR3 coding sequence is TGTGCCACCAGCAGAGATGCGACAGGGGGACTCGGCTACACCTTC. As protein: CATSRDATGGLGYTF. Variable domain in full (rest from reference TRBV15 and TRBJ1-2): DAMVIQNPRYQVTQFGKPVTLSCSQTLNHNVMYWYQQKSSQAPKLLFHYYDKDFNNEADTPDNFQSRRPNTSFCFLDIRSPGLGDTAMYLCATSRDATGGLGYTFGSGTRLTVV.

CDR3 amino acids: CSTWTGADEQYF. The CDR3 DNA reads as TGCAGCACTTGGACAGGGGCTGACGAGCAGTACTTC. The gene calls are TRBV29-1 and TRBJ2-7, with 9 bases aligning to TRBD1. Germline CDR1 and CDR2: SQVTM and ANQGSEA. CDR3 length equals 12 residues. V shed 8 bases and J 5 bases; nucleotides not matched to a gene: 7.

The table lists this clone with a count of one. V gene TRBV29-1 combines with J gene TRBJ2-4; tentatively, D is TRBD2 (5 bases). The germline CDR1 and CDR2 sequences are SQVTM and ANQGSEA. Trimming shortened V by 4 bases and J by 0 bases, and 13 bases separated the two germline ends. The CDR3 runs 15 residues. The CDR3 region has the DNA TGCAGCGTTGCTCCCCTAGCTGTAGCCAAAAACATTCAGTACTTC. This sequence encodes CSVAPLAVAKNIQYF.

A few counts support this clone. The CDR3 nucleotides are TGTGCCAGCACCGAGGCGATCATGAACACTGAAGCTTTCTTT. Translated: CASTEAIMNTEAFF. The chain combines TRBV28 with TRBJ1-1; D unresolved. The CDR3 contains 14 residues. Per germline, CDR1 MDHEN and CDR2 SYDVKM. The V end was cut by 7 bases, the J end by 0 bases, with 12 bases between.

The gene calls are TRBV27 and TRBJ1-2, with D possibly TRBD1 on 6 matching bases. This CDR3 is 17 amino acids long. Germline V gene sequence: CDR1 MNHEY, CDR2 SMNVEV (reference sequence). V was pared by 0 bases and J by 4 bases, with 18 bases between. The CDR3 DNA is TGTGCCAGCAGTTTATCGGGGGCAGGCTCGGCGGGCTATGGCTACACCTTC. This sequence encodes CASSLSGAGSAGYGYTF.

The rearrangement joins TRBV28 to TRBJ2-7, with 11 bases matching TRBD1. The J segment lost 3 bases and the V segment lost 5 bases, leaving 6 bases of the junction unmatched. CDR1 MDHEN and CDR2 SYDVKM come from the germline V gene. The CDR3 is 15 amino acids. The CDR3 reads CASSGTGGRGYEQYF. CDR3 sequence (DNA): TGTGCCAGCAGTGGGACAGGGGGTAGAGGCTACGAGCAGTACTTC.

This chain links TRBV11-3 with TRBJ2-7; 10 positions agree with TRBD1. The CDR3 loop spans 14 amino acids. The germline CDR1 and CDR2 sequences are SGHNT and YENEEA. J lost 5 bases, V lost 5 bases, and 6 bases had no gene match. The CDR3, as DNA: TGTGCCAGCAGCCGGGACAGGGGATTGGACGAGCAGTACTTC. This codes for CASSRDRGLDEQYF.

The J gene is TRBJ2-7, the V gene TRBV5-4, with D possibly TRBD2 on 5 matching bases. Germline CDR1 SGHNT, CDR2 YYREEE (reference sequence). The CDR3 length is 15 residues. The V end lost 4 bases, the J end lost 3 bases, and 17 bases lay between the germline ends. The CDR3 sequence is CASSPLGGNSYEQYF. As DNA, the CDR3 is TGTGCCAGCAGCCCCCTCGGAGGAAACAGCTACGAGCAGTACTTC.

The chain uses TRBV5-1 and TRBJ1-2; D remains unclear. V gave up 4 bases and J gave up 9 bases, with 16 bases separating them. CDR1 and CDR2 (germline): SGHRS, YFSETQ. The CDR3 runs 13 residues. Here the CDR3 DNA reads TGCGCCAGCAGCCCGGAAGGGTCGGGAAGCTACACCTTC. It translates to CASSPEGSGSYTF.

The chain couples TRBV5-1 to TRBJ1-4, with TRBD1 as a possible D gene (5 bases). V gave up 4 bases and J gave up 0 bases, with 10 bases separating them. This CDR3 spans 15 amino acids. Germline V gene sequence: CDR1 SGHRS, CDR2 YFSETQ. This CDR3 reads CASSPRQTTNEKLFF. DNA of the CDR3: TGCGCCAGCAGCCCGAGACAGACAACTAATGAAAAACTGTTTTTT.

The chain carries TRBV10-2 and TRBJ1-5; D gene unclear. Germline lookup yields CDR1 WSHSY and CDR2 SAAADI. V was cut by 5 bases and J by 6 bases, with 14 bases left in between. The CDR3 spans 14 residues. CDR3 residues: CASSPFEEFQPQHF. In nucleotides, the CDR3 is TGCGCCAGCAGTCCGTTTGAGGAATTTCAGCCCCAGCATTTT.

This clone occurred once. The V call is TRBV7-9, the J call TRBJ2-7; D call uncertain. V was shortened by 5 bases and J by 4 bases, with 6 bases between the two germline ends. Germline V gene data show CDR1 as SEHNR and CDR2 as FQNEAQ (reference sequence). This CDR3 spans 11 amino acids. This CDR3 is CASSPVYEQYF. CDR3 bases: TGTGCCAGCAGCCCAGTGTACGAGCAGTACTTC. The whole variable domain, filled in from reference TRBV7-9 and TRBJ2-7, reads DTGVSQNPRHKITKRGQNVTFRCDPISEHNRLYWYRQTLGQGPEFLTYFQNEAQLEKSRLLSDRFSAERPKGSFSTLEIQRTEQGDSAMYLCASSPVYEQYFGPGTRLTVT.

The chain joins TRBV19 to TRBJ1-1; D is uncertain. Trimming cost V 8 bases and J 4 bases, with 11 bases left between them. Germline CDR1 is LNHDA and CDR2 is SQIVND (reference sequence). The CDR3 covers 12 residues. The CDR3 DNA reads TGTGCCAGTGCACTTGGGAGCACTGAAGCTTTCTTT. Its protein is CASALGSTEAFF. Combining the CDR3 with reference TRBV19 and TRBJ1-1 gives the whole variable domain DGGITQSPKYLFRKEGQNVTLSCEQNLNHDAMYWYRQDPGQGLRLIYYSQIVNDFQKGDIAEGYSVSREKKESFPLTVTSAQKNPTAFYLCASALGSTEAFFGQGTRLTVV.

The CDR3 region is CALSGQNEQYF. The CDR3 nucleotides are TGTGCCCTAAGTGGACAGAACGAGCAGTACTTC. V gene TRBV2 combines with J gene TRBJ2-7; TRBD1 is a possible D gene (6 bases). Between the trimmed V and J ends, which lost 11 bases and 5 bases, there was a span of 13 bases. Germline V gives CDR1 SNHLY, CDR2 FYNNEI. The CDR3 is made up of 11 amino acids.

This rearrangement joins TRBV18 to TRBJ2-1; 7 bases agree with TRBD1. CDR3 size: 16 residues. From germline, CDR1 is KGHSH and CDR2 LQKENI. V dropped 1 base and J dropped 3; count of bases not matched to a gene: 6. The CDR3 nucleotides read TGTGCCAGCTCACCACGGACAGGAAGACTCTACAATGAGCAGTTCTTC. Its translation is CASSPRTGRLYNEQFF.

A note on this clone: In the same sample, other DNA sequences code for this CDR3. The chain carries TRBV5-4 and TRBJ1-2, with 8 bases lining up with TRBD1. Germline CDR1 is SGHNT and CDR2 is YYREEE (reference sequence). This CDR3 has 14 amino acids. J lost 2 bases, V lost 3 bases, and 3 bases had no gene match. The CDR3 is CASSSDRANYGYTF. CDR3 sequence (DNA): TGTGCCAGCAGCTCGGACAGGGCAAACTATGGCTACACCTTC.

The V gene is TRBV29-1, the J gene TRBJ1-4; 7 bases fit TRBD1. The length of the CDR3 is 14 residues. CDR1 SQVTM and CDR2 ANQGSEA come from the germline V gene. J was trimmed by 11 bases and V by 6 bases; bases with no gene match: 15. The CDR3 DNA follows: TGCAGCGTGGACATCACAGGGGCTTCGGGCAAACTGTTTTTT. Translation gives CSVDITGASGKLFF. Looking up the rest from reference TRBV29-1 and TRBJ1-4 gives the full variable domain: SAVISQKPSRDICQRGTSLTIQCQVDSQVTMMFWYRQQPGQSLTLIATANQGSEATYESGFVIDKFPISRPNLTFSTLTVSNMSPEDSSIYLCSVDITGASGKLFFGSGTQLSVL.

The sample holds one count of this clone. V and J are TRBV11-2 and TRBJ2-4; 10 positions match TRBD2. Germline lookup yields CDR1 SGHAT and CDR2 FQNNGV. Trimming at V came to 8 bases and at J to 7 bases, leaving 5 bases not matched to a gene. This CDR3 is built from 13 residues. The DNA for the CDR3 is TGTGCCAGCCGCGAGGGACTAGCGAACATTCAGTACTTC. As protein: CASREGLANIQYF.